This T cell receptor (beta chain) comes out of a study of T-cell reconstitution after alpha-beta-depleted transplantation in children listed by TCRdb under 2016. Study-wide context: Using TCR repertoire profiling, the study quantitatively followed how T-cell immune reconstitution unfolded in children after TCRalphabeta/CD19-depleted allogeneic hematopoietic cell transplantation. Broader findings and caveats from the paper: The apparently early recovery of alphabetaT-cell counts about two months after transplant reportedly depended on only several hundred rapidly expanded clones that came from non-depleted graft cells. In some patients, high TCRbeta diversity at day 60 was attributed to recipient T cells and intrathymic progenitors that had survived conditioning. Hyperexpanded clone frequencies declined over subsequent months; after one year, T-cell counts and TCRbeta diversity were mostly attributed to newly produced T cells.

The receptor library was made with PCR. Sequencing used an Illumina HiSeq 2500. To normalize quantification of the TCRbeta repertoire, the TCR libraries were built with molecular barcoding that relied on unique molecular identifiers. In-frame beta chains were kept once TCRdb had trimmed the public reads at Q25 with fastp and called clones with MiXCR. Under each unique CDR3 protein, matching rows form one entry showing the most common genes and DNA. The sample data list approximately 430,000 distinct CDR3 sequences, and around 16% of these were observed just once. The biggest ten clones account for 29% of the sample. Cut back by 5 bases and 1 base, the V and J ends lie 10 bases apart. The germline V gene (reference sequence) gives CDR1 as LGHDT and CDR2 as YNNKEL. The CDR3, cysteine through phenylalanine, is 14 amino acids long. Of the read, only the CDR3 DNA is kept; its 42 bases are in frame from base 1.

The sample's treatment or condition label, in plain terms: allogeneic hematopoietic cell transplantation with graft depleted of TCRalphabeta T cells and CD19 B cells. TCRalphabeta/CD19-depleted allogeneic hematopoietic cell grafts were given to the transplant recipients, all of whom were children. Comments on this clonotype: The clone's antigen remains unknown. Per-base qualities were not stored, and no clone one base away is much larger.

This TCR derives from a boy under two years old who had a stem cell transplant for Wiskott-Aldrich syndrome, so the T cells may come from the graft donor. Recombination joined TRBV3-1 with TRBJ2-3, with the D segment identity uncertain. This material consisted of PBMCs, mostly from graft donor cells, taken 360 days after TCRalphabeta/CD19-depleted stem cell transplant. The DNA is TGTGCCAGCAGCGCCCTCTTAGGCACAGATACGCAGTATTTT. Translated, this is CASSALLGTDTQYF.